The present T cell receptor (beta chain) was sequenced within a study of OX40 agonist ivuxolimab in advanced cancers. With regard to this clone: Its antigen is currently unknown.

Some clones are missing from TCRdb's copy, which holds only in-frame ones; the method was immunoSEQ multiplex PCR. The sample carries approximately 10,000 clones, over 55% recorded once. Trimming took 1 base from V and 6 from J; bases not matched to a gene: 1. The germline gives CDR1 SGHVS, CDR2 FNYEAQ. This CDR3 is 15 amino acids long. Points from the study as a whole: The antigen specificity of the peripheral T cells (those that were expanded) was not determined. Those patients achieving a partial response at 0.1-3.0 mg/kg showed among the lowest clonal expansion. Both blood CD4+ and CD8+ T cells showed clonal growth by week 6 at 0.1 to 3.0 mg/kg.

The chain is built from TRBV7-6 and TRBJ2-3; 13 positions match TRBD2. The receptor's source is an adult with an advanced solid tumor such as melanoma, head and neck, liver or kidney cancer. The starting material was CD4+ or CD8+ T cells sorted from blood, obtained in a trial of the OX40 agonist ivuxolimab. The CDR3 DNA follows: TGTGCCAGCAGCTTAGAACTAGCGGGAGGGGATACGCAGTATTTT. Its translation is CASSLELAGGDTQYF.